These 30 T cell receptor beta chains were sequenced from one sample in a study of blood T cell repertoires in COVID-19. This table comes from immunoSEQ multiplex PCR, and its TCRdb copy is limited to in-frame clones, with some not included. The table shows 95,000 to 110,000 clones, with around 80% occurring only once. Sequenced sample: peripheral blood. These receptors were collected from a man in his sixties or seventies with acute or convalescent COVID-19.

The rearrangement joins TRBV9 to TRBJ2-5, with 14 nucleotides matching TRBD2. The CDR3 loop spans 16 amino acids. Germline V CDR1 and CDR2: SGDLS, YYNGEE. J was trimmed by 7 bases and V by 2 bases; bases with no gene match: 7. As DNA, the CDR3 is TGTGCCAGCAGCGTCGGGACTAGCGGGGGCTCGGGGACCCAGTACTTC. Its translation: CASSVGTSGGSGTQYF.

This chain joins TRBV2 and TRBJ1-1; the D is unclear. V was pared by 0 bases and J by 5 bases, with 7 bases between. Germline V CDR1 and CDR2: SNHLY, FYNNEI. This CDR3 has 13 amino acids. The CDR3 loop reads CASSEAIRTEAFF. In nucleotides, the CDR3 is TGTGCCAGCAGTGAAGCGATCCGGACTGAAGCTTTCTTT.

The genes are TRBV7-9 and TRBJ2-5, with TRBD2 matching 12 bases. V dropped 5 bases and J dropped 5; count of bases not matched to a gene: 3. Germline CDR1 and CDR2: SEHNR and FQNEAQ (reference sequence). The length of the CDR3 is 14 residues. This CDR3 is CASSPSGGEETQYF. The CDR3 nucleotides read TGTGCCAGCAGCCCTAGCGGGGGGGAGGAGACCCAGTACTTC.

J is TRBJ2-5 and V is TRBV7-2; 9 bases match TRBD2. The CDR3 runs to 15 residues. Germline values: CDR1 SGHTA, CDR2 FQGNSA. V lost 3 bases, J lost 5 bases, and 7 bases stayed unmatched. The CDR3 loop reads CASSFGGGAHETQYF. The CDR3, as DNA: TGTGCCAGCAGCTTCGGCGGGGGGGCCCATGAGACCCAGTACTTC.

The gene calls are TRBV11-2 and TRBJ2-2, with D perhaps matching TRBD1 (6 bases). Trimming took off 0 bases at V and 7 bases at J, with 12 bases between the two ends. Germline V gene sequence: CDR1 SGHAT, CDR2 FQNNGV. This CDR3 region has 15 residues. CDR3 amino acids: CASSLDGGNVGELFF. The CDR3 DNA follows: TGTGCCAGCAGCTTAGATGGGGGCAATGTCGGGGAGCTGTTTTTT. The whole variable domain, filled in from reference TRBV11-2 and TRBJ2-2, reads EAGVAQSPRYKIIEKRQSVAFWCNPISGHATLYWYQQILGQGPKLLIQFQNNGVVDDSQLPKDRFSAERLKGVDSTLKIQPAKLEDSAVYLCASSLDGGNVGELFFGEGSRLTVL.

The rearrangement uses TRBV5-1 and TRBJ1-1; tentative D call: TRBD1 (5 bases). The CDR3 is 16 amino acids. CDR1 is SGHRS, CDR2 YFSETQ, per germline. V lost 0 bases, J lost 3 bases, and 15 bases lay in between. The DNA for the CDR3 is TGCGCCAGCAGCTTGGGGGGCGGCTCAGGCTACACTGAAGCTTTCTTT. Its translation: CASSLGGGSGYTEAFF.

Only one count was recorded for this clone. Additional DNA sequences in this sample encode the identical CDR3. The chain uses TRBV3-1 (or the pseudogene TRBV3-2) and TRBJ2-3, with a tentative D call TRBD2 (6 bases). The CDR3 length is 15 residues. In germline, CDR1 is LGHDT, CDR2 YNNKEL (reference sequence). Trimming took off 1 base at V and 1 base at J, with 9 bases between the two ends. The chain's CDR3 is CASSQGRGRTDTQYF. The CDR3 DNA sequence: TGTGCCAGCAGCCAAGGGCGGGGCCGCACAGATACGCAGTATTTT.

This rearrangement joins TRBV15 to TRBJ2-5, with D unclear. Germline values: CDR1 LNHNV, CDR2 YYDKDF (reference sequence). The V gene lost 1 base and the J gene lost 3 bases, with 9 bases spanning the gap. This CDR3 has 14 residues. The CDR3 DNA follows: TGTGCCACCAGCAGAGTCCTAATGGAAGAGACCCAGTACTTC. Its translation: CATSRVLMEETQYF. The full variable domain, completed using reference TRBV15 and TRBJ2-5, is DAMVIQNPRYQVTQFGKPVTLSCSQTLNHNVMYWYQQKSSQAPKLLFHYYDKDFNNEADTPDNFQSRRPNTSFCFLDIRSPGLGDTAMYLCATSRVLMEETQYFGPGTRLLVL.

The V and J genes are TRBV12-3 or TRBV12-4 and TRBJ1-4; D possibly corresponds to TRBD1 (6 bases). Trimming cost V 6 bases and J 5 bases, with 10 bases left between them. The CDR3 length is 13 residues. The chain's CDR3 is CASRVRGNEKLFF. The CDR3 coding sequence is TGTGCCAGCAGAGTTAGGGGGAATGAAAAACTGTTTTTT.

The V and J genes are TRBV29-1 and TRBJ2-2; D possibly uses TRBD1 or TRBD2 (5 bases each). Germline V gene data show CDR1 as SQVTM and CDR2 as ANQGSEA. The CDR3 contains 13 residues. With 7 bases removed from V and 1 base from J, the gap between germline ends came to 10 bases. DNA for the CDR3: TGCAGCGGGGGCGGACTGAACACCGGGGAGCTGTTTTTT. It codes for CSGGGLNTGELFF.

V and J are TRBV4-1 and TRBJ1-2; D is undetermined. V lost 0 bases to trimming and J lost 14 bases, with 13 bases between them. The CDR3 loop spans 12 amino acids. Germline CDR1 and CDR2: MGHRA and YSYEKL. CDR3 DNA: TGCGCCAGCAGCCAAGATGGAACCCCCGGGACCTTC. Translated: CASSQDGTPGTF.

The chain's CDR3 is CASKTGVGNEQFF. The CDR3 coding sequence is TGCGCCTCAAAAACAGGGGTTGGGAATGAGCAGTTCTTC. V gene TRBV5-1 combines with J gene TRBJ2-1; the match to TRBD1 covers 7 bases. V was pared by 10 bases and J by 7 bases, with 11 bases of the junction left unmatched. The germline CDR1 and CDR2 sequences are SGHRS and YFSETQ. The CDR3 consists of 13 residues.

The V and J genes are TRBV10-2 and TRBJ1-1; the match to TRBD1 covers 9 bases. The V segment lost 7 bases and the J segment 6 bases; nucleotides outside the gene matches: 9. CDR1 and CDR2 from the germline V gene are WSHSY and SAAADI. The length of the CDR3 is 14 residues. The CDR3 sequence: CASILTGGVSEAFF. CDR3 sequence (DNA): TGCGCCAGCATCCTGACAGGGGGAGTTTCTGAAGCTTTCTTT.

This chain links TRBV9 with TRBJ1-4; 7 bases line up with TRBD1. V was pared by 3 bases and J by 5 bases, with 7 bases of the junction left unmatched. The CDR3 sequence is 15 residues long. Germline V gene sequence: CDR1 SGDLS, CDR2 YYNGEE. The CDR3: CASSATGTGNEKLFF. The CDR3 region has the DNA TGTGCCAGCAGCGCGACAGGGACGGGGAATGAAAAACTGTTTTTT.

This clone appeared once. The CDR3 coding sequence is TGTGCCAGCCCGCGACTTCCGAGCTCCTACAATGAGCAGTTCTTC. Its protein is CASPRLPSSYNEQFF. This sequence joins TRBV27 and TRBJ2-1, with no clear D. CDR1 is MNHEY and CDR2 is SMNVEV in the germline V gene (reference sequence). The ends were cut back, 8 bases at V and 0 bases at J, with 14 bases in the middle. The CDR3 runs 15 residues.

V usage is TRBV3-1 (or the pseudogene TRBV3-2) and J usage is TRBJ2-3; TRBD2 matches at 8 bases. The CDR3 extends over 14 amino acids. Germline V gives CDR1 LGHDT, CDR2 YNNKEL (reference sequence). J gave up 1 base and V 6 bases, and 3 bases lay outside the gene matches. In DNA, the CDR3 is TGTGCCAGCAGACCGACTAGCGGCACAGATACGCAGTATTTT. It translates to CASRPTSGTDTQYF.

V and J are TRBV7-9 and TRBJ2-5, with 12 bases fitting TRBD2. Per the germline V gene, CDR1 is SEHNR and CDR2 is FQNEAQ (reference sequence). The CDR3 contains 16 residues. The V segment lost 2 bases and the J segment 5 bases; nucleotides outside the gene matches: 6. CDR3 protein: CASSLLAGGLIETQYF. In nucleotides, the CDR3 is TGTGCCAGCAGCTTACTAGCGGGGGGGCTAATCGAGACCCAGTACTTC. Full variable domain (missing parts from reference TRBV7-9 and TRBJ2-5): DTGVSQNPRHKITKRGQNVTFRCDPISEHNRLYWYRQTLGQGPEFLTYFQNEAQLEKSRLLSDRFSAERPKGSFSTLEIQRTEQGDSAMYLCASSLLAGGLIETQYFGPGTRLLVL.

The chain is built from TRBV28 and TRBJ1-4; 8 bases match TRBD1. CDR3 length: 15 residues. CDR1 and CDR2 from the germline V gene are MDHEN and SYDVKM. The V segment lost 4 bases and the J segment 3 bases; nucleotides outside the gene matches: 4. CDR3 DNA: TGTGCCAGCAGTTCAAGGACAGGGCCTAATGAAAAACTGTTTTTT. It is translated as CASSSRTGPNEKLFF.

J is TRBJ2-5 and V is TRBV7-3, with TRBD2 matching over 9 bases. Germline values: CDR1 SGHTA, CDR2 FQGTGA. The CDR3 totals 15 residues. The V gene end was trimmed by 1 base and the J gene end by 0 bases; junction bases not matched to a gene: 0. The CDR3, as DNA: TGTGCCAGCAGCTTAAGCGGGGGGGACCAAGAGACCCAGTACTTC. This gives the protein CASSLSGGDQETQYF.

The V call is TRBV7-2, the J call TRBJ1-2, with D possibly being TRBD1 (6 bases). The V gene lost 0 bases and the J gene lost 1 base, with 12 bases spanning the gap. Germline V gene data show CDR1 as SGHTA and CDR2 as FQGNSA. The CDR3 extends over 16 amino acids. CDR3 DNA sequence: TGTGCCAGCAGCTTAGCCCCAGGGGCCGTTAACTATGGCTACACCTTC. Translation gives CASSLAPGAVNYGYTF.

This clone was observed a few times. The genes are TRBV3-1 (or the pseudogene TRBV3-2) and TRBJ1-2, with 8 positions matching TRBD1. V was pared by 0 bases and J by 0 bases, with 9 bases of the junction left unmatched. Germline CDR1 LGHDT, CDR2 YNNKEL (reference sequence). The CDR3 sequence is 18 residues long. The CDR3 coding sequence is TGTGCCAGCAGCCAAGAGTTGTCAGGGGGCCGCTCTAACTATGGCTACACCTTC. Its translation is CASSQELSGGRSNYGYTF.

This clone was found a few times. This chain uses TRBV2 with TRBJ2-1, with TRBD1 matching 7 bases. With 4 bases clipped from V and 0 bases from J, the junction kept 0 bases outside the gene matches. The CDR3 runs 14 residues. Germline V CDR1 and CDR2: SNHLY, FYNNEI. CDR3 nucleotides: TGTGCCAGCAGTGGGGACAGCTCCTACAATGAGCAGTTCTTC. Translation gives CASSGDSSYNEQFF.

This clone was picked up many times. V usage is TRBV7-9 and J usage is TRBJ1-6; D gene uncertain. The CDR3 spans 12 residues. The V gene's germline CDR1 is SEHNR and CDR2 FQNEAQ (reference sequence). Trimming cost V 5 bases and J 6 bases, with 5 bases left between them. The CDR3 DNA is TGTGCCAGCAGCCCGGGTAATTCACCCCTCCACTTT. Amino acid sequence: CASSPGNSPLHF.

The chain uses TRBV5-1 and TRBJ2-1; 10 nucleotides align to TRBD2. This CDR3 has 15 amino acids. The junction had 5 bases not matched to a gene; V was cut back by 3 bases and J by 5 bases. Germline V CDR1 and CDR2: SGHRS, YFSETQ. This CDR3 is CASSSAGGNHNEQFF. The CDR3 DNA follows: TGCGCCAGCAGCTCAGCGGGGGGGAACCACAATGAGCAGTTCTTC.

This rearrangement joins TRBV3-1 (or the pseudogene TRBV3-2) to TRBJ1-4, with D maybe TRBD1 (5 bases). This CDR3 is 15 amino acids long. Germline lookup yields CDR1 LGHDT and CDR2 YNNKEL (reference sequence). The V end lost 1 base, the J end lost 3 bases, and 9 bases lay between the germline ends. The CDR3 protein is CASSQGGTSNEKLFF. The CDR3 coding sequence is TGTGCCAGCAGCCAAGGGGGCACATCTAATGAAAAACTGTTTTTT.

This chain joins TRBV3-1 (or the pseudogene TRBV3-2) and TRBJ2-5; TRBD1 agrees at 7 bases. The germline V gene encodes CDR1 LGHDT and CDR2 YNNKEL (reference sequence). The CDR3 has 18 residues. After removal of 3 bases from V and 2 bases from J, the junction contained 15 bases not matched to a gene. The CDR3: CASSQEISRTGSQETQYF. CDR3 bases: TGTGCCAGCAGCCAGGAAATTTCCCGGACAGGTTCTCAAGAGACCCAGTACTTC.

A few counts support this clone. V gene TRBV12-3 or TRBV12-4 combines with J gene TRBJ1-1; no clear D gene. The V end was cut by 3 bases, the J end by 7 bases, with 12 bases between. The length of the CDR3 is 13 residues. CDR3 residues: CASSFDRTSEAFF. The CDR3 DNA is TGTGCCAGCAGTTTCGATCGTACTAGTGAAGCTTTCTTT.

This chain links TRBV9 with TRBJ1-5, with D possibly being TRBD1 (6 bases). Trimming left V 0 bases short and J 6 bases short, with 13 bases between. Germline CDR1 reads SGDLS; CDR2 reads YYNGEE. The CDR3 loop spans 15 amino acids. In DNA form, the CDR3 reads TGTGCCAGCAGCGTAGGGGGGGGGCTCGGTCAGCCCCAGCATTTT. Translated, it gives CASSVGGGLGQPQHF.

The chain recombines TRBV7-2 with TRBJ2-3, with 8 positions matching TRBD2. Germline CDR1 SGHTA, CDR2 FQGNSA. CDR3 length: 18 residues. V shed 2 bases and J 0 bases; nucleotides not matched to a gene: 10. This CDR3 is CASSLRSGGPLSTDTQYF. The DNA for the CDR3 is TGTGCCAGCAGCTTAAGAAGCGGGGGTCCTCTTAGCACAGATACGCAGTATTTT.

The genes are TRBV3-1 (or the pseudogene TRBV3-2) and TRBJ2-7, with 8 bases matching TRBD1. CDR3 length: 16 residues. The germline V gene has CDR1 LGHDT and CDR2 YNNKEL (reference sequence). Unmatched junction bases numbered 12, after V lost 4 bases and J lost 4 bases. The CDR3, as DNA: TGTGCCAGCAGCCGCGATCGGACAGGGCCTACATACGAGCAGTACTTC. Translating it yields CASSRDRTGPTYEQYF.